Following are 25 T cell receptor beta chains from one sample sequenced in a study of blood T cell repertoires in COVID-19. The table came from immunoSEQ multiplex PCR; TCRdb's copy has only in-frame clones and leaves some out. The top ten hold around 6.3% of the sample, which has 150,000 to 200,000 clones, about four fifths seen once. Input material: peripheral blood. The receptors derive from a man in his 70s with active or convalescent COVID-19.

The chain combines TRBV30 with TRBJ2-7, with TRBD2 matching 13 bases. Germline values: CDR1 GTSNPN, CDR2 SVGIG (reference sequence). V dropped 2 bases and J dropped 7; count of bases not matched to a gene: 2. CDR3 length: 13 residues. As DNA, the CDR3 is TGTGCCTGGAGTACGACTAGCGGGGGGGAGCAGTACTTC. Protein sequence: CAWSTTSGGEQYF.

This sequence joins TRBV20-1 and TRBJ1-1; D uncertain. The CDR3 spans 11 residues. From germline, CDR1 is DFQATT and CDR2 SNEGSKA (reference sequence). Trimming took 5 bases from V and 4 from J, leaving 8 bases between them. This CDR3 reads CSAQDSTEAFF. The CDR3 coding sequence is TGCAGTGCTCAGGACTCCACTGAAGCTTTCTTT.

The count of this clone is one. The rearrangement joins TRBV11-1 to TRBJ2-3; tentative D call: TRBD2 (5 bases). The CDR3 covers 14 residues. CDR1 is SGHAT, CDR2 FQDESV, per germline (reference sequence). The V end lost 1 base, the J end lost 8 bases, and 13 bases lay between the germline ends. This chain's CDR3 is CASSLEGRSSTQYF. CDR3 nucleotide sequence: TGTGCCAGCAGCTTAGAAGGGAGAAGTAGTACGCAGTATTTT.

This sequence joins TRBV10-2 and TRBJ2-3; D gene uncertain. Trimming removed 6 bases at V and 0 bases at J, with 7 bases between. The CDR3 length is 13 residues. The V gene's germline CDR1 is WSHSY and CDR2 SAAADI. The CDR3: CASRRLSTDTQYF. In DNA form, the CDR3 reads TGCGCCAGCAGAAGACTTAGCACAGATACGCAGTATTTT.

V usage is TRBV7-9 and J usage is TRBJ2-5; 10 nucleotides match TRBD2. The CDR3 is 14 amino acids. Germline CDR1 reads SEHNR; CDR2 reads FQNEAQ (reference sequence). The V segment lost 4 bases and the J segment 6 bases; nucleotides outside the gene matches: 5. CDR3 sequence: CASSSSGSIQTQYF. The DNA for the CDR3 is TGTGCCAGCAGCTCTAGCGGGAGTATACAGACCCAGTACTTC.

The J gene is TRBJ2-2, the V gene TRBV6-5; TRBD2 matches at 8 bases. CDR3 size: 15 residues. Per germline, CDR1 MNHEY and CDR2 SVGAGI. V gave up 6 bases and J gave up 6 bases; unmatched junction bases: 9. Here the CDR3 reads CASRSGTRVAGELFF. The CDR3 bases are TGTGCCAGCAGGTCCGGGACTAGAGTTGCCGGGGAGCTGTTTTTT.

This chain uses TRBV7-9 with TRBJ2-7; D call uncertain. Germline CDR1 SEHNR, CDR2 FQNEAQ (reference sequence). The CDR3 loop spans 11 amino acids. Trimming stripped 2 bases from V and 6 bases from J, with 5 bases between. DNA for the CDR3: TGTGCCAGCAGCTTACAGGCCGAGCAGTACTTC. This translates into CASSLQAEQYF.

This chain connects TRBV5-6 to TRBJ1-6; D possibly corresponds to TRBD1 (5 bases). CDR3 length: 13 amino acids. V was clipped by 4 bases and J by 7 bases, with 9 bases between them. Germline V lookup: CDR1 SGHDT, CDR2 YYEEEE. CDR3 in amino acids: CASSQGSNSPLHF. The CDR3 nucleotides are TGTGCCAGCAGCCAGGGTTCCAATTCACCCCTCCACTTT.

This clone occurred a few times. The rearrangement links TRBV15 to TRBJ1-2; the D gene is possibly TRBD1 (6 bases). V lost 5 bases, J lost 8 bases, and 21 bases lay in between. The CDR3 spans 15 residues. Germline V gene lookup returns CDR1 LNHNV and CDR2 YYDKDF (reference sequence). As DNA, the CDR3 is TGTGCCACCAGCGGAATTATACAGGGTTATTACGGCTACACCTTC. Encoded protein: CATSGIIQGYYGYTF.

The rearrangement links TRBV28 to TRBJ2-1, with 8 positions matching TRBD1. V lost 5 bases to trimming and J lost 7 bases; unmatched junction nucleotides: 10. Germline CDR1 reads MDHEN; CDR2 reads SYDVKM. This CDR3 has 15 amino acids. The CDR3 region has the DNA TGTGCCAGCAGTCCCGCAGGGGGCGGCTCGAATGAGCAGTTCTTC. Protein: CASSPAGGGSNEQFF.

This clone turned up a few times. Other nucleotide sequences from this sample produce the same CDR3. This rearrangement joins TRBV10-3 to TRBJ2-1; 7 nucleotides align to TRBD1. There are 13 residues in the CDR3. J was trimmed by 8 bases and V by 2 bases; bases with no gene match: 3. Germline CDR1 reads ENHRY; CDR2 reads SYGVKD. The CDR3 spells CAISERGQDEQFF. CDR3 nucleotides: TGTGCCATCAGTGAGAGAGGACAGGATGAGCAGTTCTTC.

This chain connects TRBV15 to TRBJ2-5; 9 nucleotides align to TRBD1. Germline V gene sequence: CDR1 LNHNV, CDR2 YYDKDF (reference sequence). V lost 0 bases to trimming and J lost 9 bases; unmatched junction nucleotides: 8. This CDR3 is built from 15 residues. The CDR3 DNA reads TGTGCCACCAGCAGAGATGCGGGACAGGGAACGGCCCAGTACTTC. Protein sequence: CATSRDAGQGTAQYF. The variable domain in full, with the rest retrieved from reference TRBV15 and TRBJ2-5, is DAMVIQNPRYQVTQFGKPVTLSCSQTLNHNVMYWYQQKSSQAPKLLFHYYDKDFNNEADTPDNFQSRRPNTSFCFLDIRSPGLGDTAMYLCATSRDAGQGTAQYFGPGTRLLVL.

The chain recombines TRBV6-5 with TRBJ2-1, with D maybe TRBD2 (6 bases). CDR1 is MNHEY, CDR2 SVGAGI, per germline. V was trimmed by 8 bases and J by 0 bases, leaving 11 bases between them. This CDR3 region has 14 residues. In nucleotides, the CDR3 is TGTGCCAGCCTGACTAGTTCCTCCTACAATGAGCAGTTCTTC. Protein product: CASLTSSSYNEQFF.

The chain links TRBV27 to TRBJ2-1; 11 bases match TRBD2. The CDR3 loop spans 16 amino acids. V shed 5 bases and J 7 bases; nucleotides not matched to a gene: 10. Germline V gene sequence: CDR1 MNHEY, CDR2 SMNVEV (reference sequence). The CDR3, as DNA: TGTGCCAGCAGTCTGACCCCCGGGACTAGCGGTAATGAGCAGTTCTTC. Its translation is CASSLTPGTSGNEQFF.

The J gene is TRBJ2-6, the V gene TRBV7-2; 8 nucleotides align to TRBD2. The CDR3 covers 17 residues. Germline CDR1 SGHTA, CDR2 FQGNSA. Trimming cost V 5 bases and J 2 bases; bases outside gene matches: 8. The CDR3, as DNA: TGTGCCAGCAGCGCGTCCGGGACTAGAGCTGGGGCCAACGTCCTGACTTTC. Translated, it gives CASSASGTRAGANVLTF.

The gene calls are TRBV4-1 and TRBJ1-1; a possible D gene is TRBD1 (6 bases). Germline V gives CDR1 MGHRA, CDR2 YSYEKL. Trimming pared 1 base from V and 9 bases from J, leaving 12 bases between. This CDR3 is built from 13 residues. CDR3 in DNA: TGCGCCAGCAGCCAAGCCGACAGGCTTCAAGCTTTCTTT. As protein: CASSQADRLQAFF.

This clone was counted once. The V call is TRBV9, the J call TRBJ2-1, with 7 bases lining up with TRBD2. The CDR3 length is 13 residues. The junction had 4 bases not matched to a gene; V was cut back by 0 bases and J by 10 bases. CDR1 and CDR2 from the germline V gene are SGDLS and YYNGEE. The CDR3 reads CASSVGLADEQFF. The CDR3 DNA reads as TGTGCCAGCAGCGTAGGGCTAGCGGACGAGCAGTTCTTC.

V gene TRBV30 combines with J gene TRBJ2-5; 10 bases agree with TRBD2. The germline gives CDR1 GTSNPN, CDR2 SVGIG (reference sequence). V was pared by 0 bases and J by 5 bases, with 15 bases of the junction left unmatched. The CDR3 runs to 18 residues. The CDR3 loop is CAWSVWASGRSLDETQYF. The CDR3, as DNA: TGTGCCTGGAGTGTATGGGCTAGCGGGAGAAGTTTGGACGAGACCCAGTACTTC. Variable domain in full (rest from reference TRBV30 and TRBJ2-5): SQTIHQWPATLVQPVGSPLSLECTVEGTSNPNLYWYRQAAGRGLQLLFYSVGIGQISSEVPQNLSASRPQDRQFILSSKKLLLSDSGFYLCAWSVWASGRSLDETQYFGPGTRLLVL.

The V call is TRBV7-9, the J call TRBJ2-5; TRBD1 might be the D (6 bases). The V end lost 3 bases, the J end lost 5 bases, and 13 bases lay between the germline ends. Germline lookup yields CDR1 SEHNR and CDR2 FQNEAQ (reference sequence). The CDR3 totals 14 residues. CDR3 protein: CASSLGHAGETQYF. The CDR3 DNA is TGTGCCAGCAGCTTGGGACACGCCGGGGAGACCCAGTACTTC.

This chain uses TRBV7-5 with TRBJ1-4; no check of the table's D call, TRBD1, against the DNA was made. TRBV7-5 is a pseudogene locus. The CDR3 has 13 residues. CDR3 DNA: TGTGCCAAGAACTCAGGGTTTTCGGAAAAACTGTTTTTT. It specifies CAKNSGFSEKLFF.

This clone was seen a single time. The V call is TRBV11-3, the J call TRBJ2-5, with no clear D. Trimming stripped 2 bases from V and 4 bases from J, with 11 bases between. The CDR3 extends over 14 amino acids. Germline V CDR1 and CDR2: SGHNT, YENEEA. This CDR3 reads CASSLRGTTETQYF. CDR3 bases: TGTGCCAGCAGCTTAAGAGGCACGACAGAGACCCAGTACTTC.

This clone showed up just once. The chain joins TRBV27 to TRBJ1-6; 10 bases fit TRBD1. This CDR3 comprises 14 residues. Germline V gives CDR1 MNHEY, CDR2 SMNVEV (reference sequence). V was clipped by 4 bases and J by 6 bases; unmatched bases: 0. Here the CDR3 reads CASSWDRGNSPLHF. Written as DNA, the CDR3 is TGTGCCAGCAGTTGGGACAGGGGTAATTCACCCCTCCACTTT.

CDR3 loop: CAWSNRVSYTF. In DNA, the CDR3 is TGTGCCTGGAGTAACAGGGTTAGCTACACCTTC. The rearrangement joins TRBV30 to TRBJ1-2, with a weak D call TRBD1 (6 bases). Germline V lookup: CDR1 GTSNPN, CDR2 SVGIG (reference sequence). The CDR3 sequence is 11 residues long. V was cut by 2 bases and J by 9 bases, with 10 bases left in between.

This clone has a single count. The rearrangement joins TRBV27 to TRBJ2-1; D may be TRBD2 (6 bases). Trimming took off 1 base at V and 10 bases at J, with 23 bases between the two ends. From germline, CDR1 is MNHEY and CDR2 SMNVEV (reference sequence). The length of the CDR3 is 17 residues. The CDR3 region is CASSLYPSRDSRREQFF. DNA of the CDR3: TGTGCCAGCAGTTTATACCCCTCCCGGGACTCCAGGCGGGAGCAGTTCTTC.

Comments on this clone: This may come from a read error, since a much larger clone is one base off. CDR3: CASSLTSGTSYNEQFF. Here the CDR3 DNA reads TGCGCCAGCAGCTTGACTAGCGGGACCTCCTACAATGAGCAGTTCTTC. This rearrangement joins TRBV5-1 to TRBJ2-1; TRBD2 matches 10 bases. The CDR3 spans 16 residues. From germline, CDR1 is SGHRS and CDR2 YFSETQ. Trimming cost V 1 base and J 0 bases; bases outside gene matches: 1.